The clone carrying this TCR beta chain was picked up one time. What it binds is unknown. The record originates from a study of cytomegalovirus exposure and HLA in healthy donors. Findings and caveats of the study: Later genetic work tied a missense DCLRE1C variant to beta-chain V and J trimming.

CDR1 is SGHRS, CDR2 YFSETQ, per germline. CDR3 length: 14 amino acids. V was cut by 4 bases and J by 2 bases, with 12 bases left in between. The PCR contained 60 Vbeta and 13 Jbeta primers. Here immunoSEQ multiplex PCR was the method, and the copy in TCRdb shows in-frame clones only, minus some. This table has about 97,000 clones, around 73% appearing once. Material for sequencing was PBMCs. The clonotype comes from a man aged 40-55 years in good health and CMV-seronegative. V and J are TRBV5-1 and TRBJ2-5; D possibly corresponds to TRBD1 (5 bases). The CDR3 region has the DNA TGCGCCAGCAGCGGCATCCAGGGACAAGAGACCCAGTACTTC. Protein: CASSGIQGQETQYF.